The 31 T cell receptor beta chains listed next were all sequenced from one sample in a study of beta chain features in type 1 diabetes. Investigators reverse transcribed all isolated RNA, so they sequenced expressed TCRB transcripts. TCRdb keeps only in-frame clones here, not all; method: immunoSEQ multiplex PCR. Of 250,000 to 400,000 clones detected, 14% appear once; the ten largest clones hold 6.7%. Specimen: central memory CD4+ T cells from blood. These receptors were obtained from a young man in good health.

Details on this clone: A much larger clone is a single base away; this may be a read error. This chain uses TRBV7-9 with TRBJ1-5; no reliable D call. The CDR3 has 9 amino acids. Germline CDR1 reads SEHNR; CDR2 reads FQNEAQ (reference sequence). CDR3 sequence: CASIQPQHF. As DNA, the CDR3 is TGTGCCAGCATTCAGCCCCAGCATTTT.

This chain joins TRBV4-3 and TRBJ2-1, with D perhaps TRBD2 (6 bases). The CDR3 consists of 15 residues. CDR1 LGHNA and CDR2 YSLEER come from the germline V gene. Trimming removed 4 bases from V and 7 bases from J, with 17 bases in between. In DNA form, the CDR3 reads TGCGCCAGCAGCCGGGACTGGCTAGCCCGGAATGAGCAGTTCTTC. It is translated as CASSRDWLARNEQFF.

This chain connects TRBV6-6 to TRBJ1-2, with a possible D match to TRBD1 (5 bases). The germline V gene has CDR1 MNHNY and CDR2 SVGAGI (reference sequence). The CDR3 has 13 residues. Trimming left V 6 bases short and J 8 bases short, with 16 bases between. In DNA, the CDR3 is TGTGCCAGCAGACCACACGGGGCGGGAGGCTACACCTTC. Its translation is CASRPHGAGGYTF.

The table lists this clone with a few counts. The chain combines TRBV7-2 with TRBJ2-1; 8 bases line up with TRBD2. Germline V lookup: CDR1 SGHTA, CDR2 FQGNSA. Trimming at V came to 1 base and at J to 6 bases, leaving 5 bases not matched to a gene. CDR3 size: 15 residues. Here the CDR3 reads CASSLGRLAGNEQFF. As DNA, the CDR3 is TGTGCCAGCAGCTTAGGGCGGCTAGCGGGCAATGAGCAGTTCTTC. Together with reference TRBV7-2 and TRBJ2-1, the CDR3 gives the full variable domain: GAGVSQSPSNKVTEKGKDVELRCDPISGHTALYWYRQSLGQGLEFLIYFQGNSAPDKSGLPSDRFSAERTGGSVSTLTIQRTQQEDSAVYLCASSLGRLAGNEQFFGPGTRLTVL.

The J gene is TRBJ2-6, the V gene TRBV5-4; maybe TRBD2 (6 bases). Per the germline V gene, CDR1 is SGHNT and CDR2 is YYREEE (reference sequence). Deletions cut 6 bases from V and 0 bases from J, with 16 bases between. This CDR3 is built from 17 residues. DNA for the CDR3: TGTGCCAGCAAATTGTGGGGGGTCCTCTCTGGGGCCAACGTCCTGACTTTC. It encodes CASKLWGVLSGANVLTF. Complete variable domain (other parts from reference TRBV5-4 and TRBJ2-6): ETGVTQSPTHLIKTRGQQVTLRCSSQSGHNTVSWYQQALGQGPQFIFQYYREEENGRGNFPPRFSGLQFPNYSSELNVNALELDDSALYLCASKLWGVLSGANVLTFGAGSRLTVL.

The rearrangement links TRBV29-1 to TRBJ1-1; D may be TRBD1 (5 bases). V lost 3 bases, J lost 6 bases, and 11 bases lay in between. This CDR3 has 12 residues. CDR1 is SQVTM and CDR2 is ANQGSEA in the germline V gene. The CDR3 nucleotides are TGCAGCGTTGACCGGGGCGCGGCTGAAGCTTTCTTT. It codes for CSVDRGAAEAFF.

The chain carries TRBV7-6 and TRBJ2-3; 9 positions match TRBD2. Per germline, CDR1 SGHVS and CDR2 FNYEAQ. V lost 4 bases and J lost 5; bases outside the gene matches: 4. This CDR3 has 14 residues. The CDR3 nucleotides are TGTGCCAGCAGCTCCAAGCGGGAGGAAGATACGCAGTATTTT. Residues: CASSSKREEDTQYF.

The chain recombines TRBV6-5 with TRBJ2-3, with 7 bases identical to TRBD1. Trimming at V came to 5 bases and at J to 1 base, leaving 6 bases not matched to a gene. Per germline, CDR1 MNHEY and CDR2 SVGAGI. The CDR3 runs to 15 residues. The CDR3 loop reads CASSPYRGGTDTQYF. The CDR3 DNA is TGTGCCAGCAGTCCCTACAGGGGCGGCACAGATACGCAGTATTTT.

The CDR3 loop reads CASSDSRDTDTQYF. The CDR3 DNA follows: TGTGCCAGCAGTGACTCGAGAGACACAGATACGCAGTATTTT. The J gene is TRBJ2-3, the V gene TRBV6-4, with D unclear. This CDR3 has 14 amino acids. Looked up from germline, CDR1 is MRHNA and CDR2 is SNTAGT. Trimming pared 0 bases from V and 2 bases from J, leaving 6 bases between.

Ten or more counts support this clone. The rearrangement joins TRBV29-1 to TRBJ2-1; tentative D call: TRBD2 (5 bases). This CDR3 region has 11 residues. Germline lookup yields CDR1 SQVTM and CDR2 ANQGSEA. V was trimmed by 4 bases and J by 5 bases, leaving 6 bases between them. CDR3 region: CSVAGNNEQFF. In DNA, the CDR3 is TGCAGCGTTGCGGGGAACAATGAGCAGTTCTTC.

This clone was counted at least ten times. This rearrangement joins TRBV7-9 to TRBJ1-4; no firm D call. The V and J ends lost 4 bases and 8 bases respectively, with 11 bases between them. Germline V lookup: CDR1 SEHNR, CDR2 FQNEAQ (reference sequence). The CDR3 consists of 13 residues. The CDR3 DNA reads as TGTGCCAGCAGCTCAAGCTTCAGGGAAAAACTGTTTTTT. This translates into CASSSSFREKLFF.

The chain couples TRBV6-1 to TRBJ1-2; D gene ambiguous. The CDR3 runs 11 residues. V lost 5 bases and J lost 7, with 8 bases in between. From germline, CDR1 is MNHNS and CDR2 SASEGT. CDR3: CASSYPGGYTF. The CDR3 nucleotides read TGTGCCAGCAGTTATCCAGGTGGCTACACCTTC.

The chain carries TRBV27 and TRBJ2-7; 7 nucleotides line up with TRBD2. V lost 2 bases to trimming and J lost 1 base; unmatched junction nucleotides: 8. This CDR3 is built from 16 residues. Germline-derived CDR1 and CDR2 are MNHEY and SMNVEV (reference sequence). CDR3 nucleotides: TGTGCCAGCAGTTTAGAGGGGAGGGGCTTTTCCTACGAGCAGTACTTC. This codes for CASSLEGRGFSYEQYF.

V is TRBV29-1 and J is TRBJ1-1; D is unresolved. V was clipped by 4 bases and J by 6 bases, with 12 bases between them. Germline loops: CDR1 SQVTM, CDR2 ANQGSEA. CDR3 length equals 12 residues. This CDR3 reads CSVAVNSAEAFF. CDR3 nucleotide sequence: TGCAGCGTTGCGGTCAACTCGGCTGAAGCTTTCTTT.

The CDR3 protein is CSVDEGQDVYGYTF. Written as DNA, the CDR3 is TGCAGCGTTGATGAGGGGCAGGACGTCTATGGCTACACCTTC. The gene calls are TRBV29-1 and TRBJ1-2; D may be TRBD1 (5 bases). The CDR3 runs to 14 residues. The germline gives CDR1 SQVTM, CDR2 ANQGSEA. Trimming shortened V by 3 bases and J by 4 bases, and 15 bases separated the two germline ends.

This clone has ten or more counts. This chain joins TRBV7-9 and TRBJ2-4; D is perhaps TRBD1 (6 bases). The CDR3 length is 17 residues. The germline CDR1 and CDR2 sequences are SEHNR and FQNEAQ (reference sequence). Trimming left V 4 bases short and J 0 bases short, with 16 bases between. CDR3 amino acids: CASSSDRGQRAKNIQYF. The CDR3 nucleotides are TGTGCCAGCAGCTCGGACAGAGGACAGAGAGCCAAAAACATTCAGTACTTC.

The J gene is TRBJ2-3, the V gene TRBV9; TRBD2 is a possible D gene (5 bases). The ends were cut back, 3 bases at V and 10 bases at J, with 15 bases in the middle. Germline-derived CDR1 and CDR2 are SGDLS and YYNGEE. CDR3 length: 13 residues. The CDR3 loop is CASSAGISGPQYF. For the CDR3, the DNA is TGTGCCAGCAGCGCTGGGATCAGCGGTCCGCAGTATTTT.

The V and J genes are TRBV5-1 and TRBJ1-2; D is unresolved. Between the trimmed V and J ends, which lost 0 bases and 1 base, there was a span of 10 bases. Germline CDR1 reads SGHRS; CDR2 reads YFSETQ. This CDR3 is built from 15 residues. The CDR3 loop reads CASSLAGSYNYGYTF. DNA for the CDR3: TGCGCCAGCAGCTTGGCAGGATCTTATAACTATGGCTACACCTTC.

With respect to this clone: The sample contains more than one DNA sequence encoding this CDR3. This sequence joins TRBV27 and TRBJ2-3; 9 bases are shared with TRBD2. With 6 bases clipped from V and 3 bases from J, the junction kept 16 bases outside the gene matches. This CDR3 has 18 residues. Per germline, CDR1 MNHEY and CDR2 SMNVEV (reference sequence). The chain's CDR3 is CASSSLAGGPKSTDTQYF. CDR3 sequence (DNA): TGTGCCAGCAGCTCCCTGGCGGGAGGGCCCAAATCTACAGATACGCAGTATTTT.

At least ten counts were recorded for this clone. The chain combines TRBV4-3 with TRBJ2-1, with D maybe TRBD1 (5 bases). Germline V CDR1 and CDR2: LGHNA, YSLEER. Trimming left V 0 bases short and J 9 bases short, with 12 bases between. CDR3 size: 14 residues. CDR3 coding DNA: TGCGCCAGCAGCCAAGATCCAGGGCCAGGTGAGCAGTTCTTC. It codes for CASSQDPGPGEQFF.

This clone was seen a handful of times. The V call is TRBV9, the J call TRBJ2-1; 10 nucleotides align to TRBD2. The CDR3 spans 15 residues. Germline CDR1 and CDR2: SGDLS and YYNGEE. The V gene end was trimmed by 3 bases and the J gene end by 4 bases; junction bases not matched to a gene: 4. The CDR3 DNA reads TGTGCCAGCAGCGAGACTAGCGGGCTATACAATGAGCAGTTCTTC. Amino acid sequence: CASSETSGLYNEQFF.

This clone was detected a few times. The chain links TRBV5-1 to TRBJ2-5, with TRBD2 identical over 10 bases. J was trimmed by 4 bases and V by 3 bases; bases with no gene match: 6. This CDR3 spans 15 amino acids. Germline V lookup: CDR1 SGHRS, CDR2 YFSETQ. CDR3 DNA sequence: TGCGCCAGCAGCTCCCTAGCGGGGGAGGGAGAGACCCAGTACTTC. Protein product: CASSSLAGEGETQYF.

This clone was seen a few times. This chain joins TRBV4-3 and TRBJ1-2; TRBD1 is a possible D gene (6 bases). The CDR3 spans 15 residues. V was trimmed by 0 bases and J by 5 bases, leaving 13 bases between them. The germline gives CDR1 LGHNA, CDR2 YSLEER. DNA of the CDR3: TGCGCCAGCAGCCAAGACAACAGGGAGGGGTATGGCTACACCTTC. It codes for CASSQDNREGYGYTF.

This chain links TRBV6-1 with TRBJ1-5; D remains ambiguous. This CDR3 contains 11 residues. The ends were cut back, 2 bases at V and 15 bases at J, with 11 bases in the middle. Germline V CDR1 and CDR2: MNHNS, SASEGT. The DNA for the CDR3 is TGTGCCAGCAGTGAAACTTGGGTTCGGCATTTT. Amino acid sequence: CASSETWVRHF.

Ten or more counts support this clone. The chain has TRBV28 and TRBJ2-7, with 9 bases identical to TRBD1. This CDR3 is built from 15 residues. CDR1 is MDHEN and CDR2 is SYDVKM in the germline V gene. V shed 7 bases and J 0 bases; nucleotides not matched to a gene: 7. CDR3 nucleotide sequence: TGTGCCAGCAACCCCGGGACAGGGAGCTCCTACGAGCAGTACGTC. This gives the protein CASNPGTGSSYEQYV.

This clone occurred a few times. This chain joins TRBV5-6 and TRBJ2-5, with D perhaps TRBD1 (6 bases). The CDR3 has 14 amino acids. The ends were cut back, 3 bases at V and 5 bases at J, with 14 bases in the middle. Germline loops: CDR1 SGHDT, CDR2 YYEEEE. The CDR3 nucleotides are TGTGCCAGCAGCTCACAGGGTATTGTCGAGACCCAGTACTTC. The encoded protein is CASSSQGIVETQYF. The whole variable domain, filled in from reference TRBV5-6 and TRBJ2-5, reads DAGVTQSPTHLIKTRGQQVTLRCSPKSGHDTVSWYQQALGQGPQFIFQYYEEEERQRGNFPDRFSGHQFPNYSSELNVNALLLGDSALYLCASSSQGIVETQYFGPGTRLLVL.

The J gene is TRBJ1-4, the V gene TRBV4-3, with TRBD1 as a possible D gene (5 bases). The CDR3 is made up of 13 amino acids. Trimming stripped 5 bases from V and 7 bases from J, with 11 bases between. CDR1 and CDR2 from the germline V gene are LGHNA and YSLEER. The CDR3 bases are TGCGCCAGCAGCAGGTGGAGGGGTGAAAAACTGTTTTTT. Amino acid sequence: CASSRWRGEKLFF.

This CDR3 is CASSLANYGYTF. In DNA form, the CDR3 reads TGTGCCAGTAGTTTAGCTAACTATGGCTACACCTTC. This chain connects TRBV19 to TRBJ1-2, with unresolved D. V was shortened by 5 bases and J by 0 bases, with 4 bases between the two germline ends. This CDR3 region has 12 residues. CDR1 and CDR2 from the germline V gene are LNHDA and SQIVND (reference sequence).

This clone was counted between two and nine times. This rearrangement joins TRBV30 to TRBJ2-5, with TRBD2 matching 11 bases. The CDR3 runs 18 residues. With V trimmed by 0 bases and J by 3 bases, 12 bases remained unmatched. Germline lookup yields CDR1 GTSNPN and CDR2 SVGIG (reference sequence). The DNA of the CDR3 is TGTGCCTGGAGTGTATACCTGGGAACTAGCGGGAGTGAAGAGACCCAGTACTTC. The encoded protein is CAWSVYLGTSGSEETQYF.

This clone was counted a few times. The same CDR3 can be traced to other DNA sequences in this sample. The chain is built from TRBV29-1 and TRBJ1-4; no reliable D call. Germline V lookup: CDR1 SQVTM, CDR2 ANQGSEA. CDR3 size: 12 residues. The ends were cut back, 4 bases at V and 8 bases at J, with 11 bases in the middle. CDR3 nucleotides: TGCAGCGTTGGCCGAGGTGGAGAAAAACTGTTTTTT. Its protein is CSVGRGGEKLFF.

The sample holds a few counts of this clone. V is TRBV19 and J is TRBJ1-1, with D perhaps TRBD1 (5 bases). The CDR3 has 12 residues. Germline V gene lookup returns CDR1 LNHDA and CDR2 SQIVND (reference sequence). Trimming stripped 7 bases from V and 7 bases from J, with 13 bases between. The CDR3 loop is CASKGRVGEAFF. The CDR3 region has the DNA TGTGCCAGTAAAGGCAGGGTCGGTGAAGCTTTCTTT.